One sample yielded the 27 T cell receptor beta chains listed below, sequenced in a study of T cell responses to AZD1222 COVID-19 vaccine. The data were produced by immunoSEQ multiplex PCR, yet TCRdb's version contains in-frame clones alone and is incomplete. This table holds approximately 100,000 clones, 92% found once. The sample consisted of peripheral blood, taken on day 0 of AZD1222 vaccination. Receptor source: an adult in good health.

Only one count was recorded for this clone. The CDR3 DNA reads as TGTGCCAGCAGCCTTGGACAGGGGAATGGCTACACCTTC. It yields the protein CASSLGQGNGYTF. The chain combines TRBV21-1 with TRBJ1-2; TRBD1, the D gene given by the table, was not confirmed from the DNA. TRBV21-1 is a listed pseudogene. CDR3 length equals 13 residues.

For the CDR3, the DNA is TGTGCCAGCACTGCTACAGGGGGCGCGAGGAATGGCTACACCTTC. Its translation: CASTATGGARNGYTF. The rearrangement joins TRBV27 to TRBJ1-2; 9 bases are shared with TRBD1. The length of the CDR3 is 15 residues. V shed 7 bases and J 6 bases; nucleotides not matched to a gene: 12. Germline-derived CDR1 and CDR2 are MNHEY and SMNVEV (reference sequence).

The rearrangement uses TRBV5-1 and TRBJ2-7; no definite D call. The CDR3 extends over 12 amino acids. Deletions cut 2 bases from V and 2 bases from J, with 5 bases between. Germline CDR1 reads SGHRS; CDR2 reads YFSETQ. This CDR3 is CASSFDTYEQYF. The CDR3 DNA follows: TGCGCCAGCAGCTTTGACACCTACGAGCAGTACTTC.

V gene TRBV5-8 combines with J gene TRBJ1-3, with D perhaps TRBD1 (5 bases). The V end lost 0 bases, the J end lost 3 bases, and 7 bases lay between the germline ends. The CDR3 extends over 14 amino acids. The germline V gene has CDR1 SGHTS and CDR2 YDEGEE. The CDR3 DNA reads TGTGCCAGCAGCTTGGGCAGGGTTGGAAACACCATATATTTT. Translating it yields CASSLGRVGNTIYF.

The gene calls are TRBV7-9 and TRBJ1-1; maybe TRBD1 (5 bases). Germline V lookup: CDR1 SEHNR, CDR2 FQNEAQ (reference sequence). The CDR3 extends over 14 amino acids. V lost 2 bases and J lost 5, with 12 bases in between. CDR3 sequence (DNA): TGTGCCAGCAGCTTAACCAGGGAGGAGACTGAAGCTTTCTTT. It is translated as CASSLTREETEAFF.

This clone was detected once. The rearrangement uses TRBV14 and TRBJ2-7, with no clear D. V was clipped by 5 bases and J by 6 bases, with 11 bases between them. CDR1 is SGHDN, CDR2 FVKESK, per germline. This CDR3 is built from 12 residues. The CDR3 coding sequence is TGTGCCAGCAGCTCCCAGTTAACCGAGCAGTACTTC. It is translated as CASSSQLTEQYF.

The J gene is TRBJ1-3, the V gene TRBV7-9; TRBD1 agrees at 9 bases. V gave up 5 bases and J gave up 4 bases; unmatched junction bases: 6. The length of the CDR3 is 15 residues. Germline CDR1 and CDR2: SEHNR and FQNEAQ (reference sequence). CDR3 coding DNA: TGTGCCAGCAGCAGCCCGGACAGGGGAGGAAACACCATATATTTT. Translation gives CASSSPDRGGNTIYF.

The chain joins TRBV7-2 to TRBJ1-4, with D tentatively TRBD1 (6 bases). V was shortened by 1 base and J by 5 bases, with 8 bases between the two germline ends. Per germline, CDR1 SGHTA and CDR2 FQGNSA. The CDR3 is 14 amino acids. The CDR3 here is CASSLGGGNEKLFF. CDR3 in DNA: TGTGCCAGCAGCTTAGGAGGGGGAAATGAAAAACTGTTTTTT. Full variable domain (remainder filled in from reference TRBV7-2 and TRBJ1-4): GAGVSQSPSNKVTEKGKDVELRCDPISGHTALYWYRQSLGQGLEFLIYFQGNSAPDKSGLPSDRFSAERTGGSVSTLTIQRTQQEDSAVYLCASSLGGGNEKLFFGSGTQLSVL.

V and J are TRBV7-6 and TRBJ1-6; D possibly corresponds to TRBD1 (5 bases). CDR1 is SGHVS, CDR2 FNYEAQ, per germline. The CDR3 is 15 amino acids. Trimming took 4 bases from V and 1 from J, leaving 8 bases between them. CDR3 nucleotides: TGTGCCAGCAGCTCTCAGGGTTCCTATAATTCACCCCTCCACTTT. Amino acid sequence: CASSSQGSYNSPLHF. Using reference TRBV7-6 and TRBJ1-6 for the parts outside the CDR3, the full variable domain is GAGVSQSPRYKVTKRGQDVALRCDPISGHVSLYWYRQALGQGPEFLTYFNYEAQQDKSGLPNDRFSAERPEGSISTLTIQRTEQRDSAMYRCASSSQGSYNSPLHFGNGTRLTVT.

The chain links TRBV3-1 (or the pseudogene TRBV3-2) to TRBJ1-5; D gene unclear. The length of the CDR3 is 14 residues. Trimming removed 1 base from V and 7 bases from J, with 11 bases in between. Per germline, CDR1 LGHDT and CDR2 YNNKEL (reference sequence). Written as DNA, the CDR3 is TGTGCCAGCAGCCAAGTACGGTTTTCGCAGCCCCAGCATTTT. The encoded protein is CASSQVRFSQPQHF.

V is TRBV5-1 and J is TRBJ1-1, with 10 bases that match TRBD1. This CDR3 is 13 amino acids long. V shed 2 bases and J 8 bases; nucleotides not matched to a gene: 3. The V gene's germline CDR1 is SGHRS and CDR2 YFSETQ. The CDR3 DNA reads as TGCGCCAGCAGCTTAGGACAGGGGGTAGAAGCTTTCTTT. It is translated as CASSLGQGVEAFF.

This clone came up once. V and J are TRBV3-1 (or the pseudogene TRBV3-2) and TRBJ2-3; D might be TRBD2 (5 bases). V was clipped by 2 bases and J by 2 bases, with 14 bases between them. The CDR3 is 16 amino acids. The germline CDR1 and CDR2 sequences are LGHDT and YNNKEL (reference sequence). CDR3 sequence: CASSQNQRSTTDTQYF. For the CDR3, the DNA is TGTGCCAGCAGCCAAAACCAGCGGTCAACCACAGATACGCAGTATTTT.

The chain uses TRBV4-1 and TRBJ2-1; 9 bases map to TRBD2. The CDR3 is 17 amino acids. The J segment lost 2 bases and the V segment lost 0 bases, leaving 5 bases of the junction unmatched. Germline V gene sequence: CDR1 MGHRA, CDR2 YSYEKL. In DNA, the CDR3 is TGCGCCAGCAGCCAAGAGGCGGGAGGGCCCCCCTACAATGAGCAGTTCTTC. Translation gives CASSQEAGGPPYNEQFF.

The gene calls are TRBV19 and TRBJ2-3; possibly TRBD1 for D (6 bases). The CDR3 loop spans 16 amino acids. From germline, CDR1 is LNHDA and CDR2 SQIVND (reference sequence). Trimming took off 10 bases at V and 0 bases at J, with 20 bases between the two ends. The CDR3 nucleotides read TGTGCCACAGGGGACCGGGACACTATAAGCACAGATACGCAGTATTTT. As protein: CATGDRDTISTDTQYF.

The chain links TRBV4-2 to TRBJ2-3, with D uncertain. CDR1 LGHNA and CDR2 YNFKEQ come from the germline V gene. The ends were cut back, 0 bases at V and 3 bases at J, with 16 bases in the middle. The CDR3 runs to 17 residues. In DNA form, the CDR3 reads TGTGCCAGCAGCCAAGAAGCCACCCTGTACCCGACAGATACGCAGTATTTT. Its translation is CASSQEATLYPTDTQYF.

This rearrangement joins TRBV5-1 to TRBJ2-1; the match to TRBD2 covers 7 bases. Trimming removed 0 bases from V and 4 bases from J; junction bases left unmatched: 1. CDR3 size: 14 residues. Germline CDR1 and CDR2: SGHRS and YFSETQ. CDR3 residues: CASSLASGYNEQFF. The DNA for the CDR3 is TGCGCCAGCAGCTTGGCTAGCGGATACAATGAGCAGTTCTTC.

Notes on this clone: The identical CDR3 is also encoded by other nucleotide sequences in the sample. The gene calls are TRBV4-3 and TRBJ2-1; 8 bases are a match to TRBD2. Per germline, CDR1 LGHNA and CDR2 YSLEER. V trimming: 4 bases; J trimming: 4 bases; junction bases outside the gene matches: 6. The CDR3 is 15 residues long. The CDR3 DNA reads as TGCGCCAGCAGCCCCCGATTAGCGGGATACAATGAGCAGTTCTTC. Amino acid sequence: CASSPRLAGYNEQFF.

As for this clone: Germline is not matched at one junction end, which may reflect a read error. The chain joins TRBV9 to TRBJ2-1; TRBD1 matches 8 bases. Looked up from germline, CDR1 is SGDLS and CDR2 is YYNGEE. The CDR3 is 12 residues long. The CDR3 reads CASSTGQGHEVF. CDR3 bases: TGTGCCAGCAGCACCGGACAGGGCCACGAAGTCTTC.

V and J are TRBV5-6 and TRBJ1-5; D call uncertain. CDR1 and CDR2 from the germline V gene are SGHDT and YYEEEE. The V gene lost 0 bases and the J gene lost 7 bases, with 11 bases spanning the gap. CDR3 length: 14 amino acids. Written as DNA, the CDR3 is TGTGCCAGCAGCTTGGGCCTGGCGGGGCAGCCCCAGCATTTT. It translates to CASSLGLAGQPQHF.

The J gene is TRBJ2-7, the V gene TRBV6-1; 9 bases align to TRBD1. Per germline, CDR1 MNHNS and CDR2 SASEGT. V was pared by 3 bases and J by 9 bases, with 6 bases of the junction left unmatched. The CDR3 has 13 amino acids. CDR3 coding DNA: TGTGCCAGCAGTGAGGGACAGGGTAGGGGGCAGTACTTC. Protein: CASSEGQGRGQYF.

The chain joins TRBV6-6 to TRBJ2-2; TRBD2 matches at 8 bases. The V and J ends lost 5 bases and 7 bases, in that order; junction bases with no gene match: 9. Per germline, CDR1 MNHNY and CDR2 SVGAGI (reference sequence). The CDR3 spans 15 residues. This chain's CDR3 is CASSIRGGFGGELFF. DNA for the CDR3: TGTGCCAGCAGTATCCGGGGGGGCTTCGGCGGGGAGCTGTTTTTT.

The chain is built from TRBV12-3 or TRBV12-4 and TRBJ1-5; D unclear. The CDR3 extends over 13 amino acids. V was pared by 3 bases and J by 4 bases, with 7 bases between. The CDR3 region is CASSFGTNQPQHF. In DNA form, the CDR3 reads TGTGCCAGCAGTTTCGGAACGAATCAGCCCCAGCATTTT.

This chain joins TRBV6-6 and TRBJ1-5; 7 bases are shared with TRBD1. Per germline, CDR1 MNHNY and CDR2 SVGAGI (reference sequence). V trimming: 4 bases; J trimming: 2 bases; junction bases outside the gene matches: 5. The CDR3 totals 15 residues. CDR3 sequence reads: CASSFPGGGNQPQHF. The CDR3 nucleotides read TGTGCCAGCAGTTTTCCAGGGGGTGGCAATCAGCCCCAGCATTTT.

In its sample, this clone was seen once. The genes are TRBV24-1 and TRBJ2-2; possible D gene TRBD2, 6 bases. The V end lost 3 bases, the J end lost 4 bases, and 11 bases lay between the germline ends. This CDR3 contains 15 residues. The germline V gene has CDR1 KGHDR and CDR2 SFDVKD. The CDR3 loop reads CATSDPGLRTGELFF. In DNA, the CDR3 is TGTGCCACCAGTGATCCGGGACTCCGCACCGGGGAGCTGTTTTTT.

This clone is a singleton in its sample. This chain's CDR3 is CASSQVSGNSYNEQFF. DNA of the CDR3: TGTGCCAGCAGCCAAGTAAGCGGAAACTCCTACAATGAGCAGTTCTTC. This chain uses TRBV4-2 with TRBJ2-1; a weak D match, TRBD2 (5 bases). V dropped 1 base and J dropped 0 bases, with 10 bases sitting between them. The CDR3 is made up of 16 amino acids. CDR1 LGHNA and CDR2 YNFKEQ come from the germline V gene.

This clone turned up a few times. The chain recombines TRBV28 with TRBJ2-7, with D perhaps matching TRBD1 (5 bases). In germline, CDR1 is MDHEN, CDR2 SYDVKM. V was trimmed by 6 bases and J by 4 bases, leaving 19 bases between them. The CDR3 is 15 residues long. This chain's CDR3 is CASSRRRGWGYEQYF. CDR3 nucleotide sequence: TGTGCCAGCAGCCGCCGAAGGGGTTGGGGATACGAGCAGTACTTC.

This chain connects TRBV24-1 to TRBJ2-7, with TRBD2 matching over 9 bases. V shed 5 bases and J 1 base; nucleotides not matched to a gene: 5. CDR3 length equals 15 residues. Germline lookup yields CDR1 KGHDR and CDR2 SFDVKD. The CDR3 DNA is TGTGCCACCAGTGTGGGTAGCGGGAGATCCTACGAGCAGTACTTC. It is translated as CATSVGSGRSYEQYF.